This T cell receptor (beta chain) comes out of a study of T-cell reconstitution after alpha-beta-depleted transplantation in children. Unique molecular identifiers were used in preparing the TCRbeta library. MiXCR, applied by TCRdb to the PCR reads, yields one record per CDR3 protein. The sample shows hundreds of thousands of distinct CDR3 sequences, roughly 17% of them seen only once. In its sample, this clonotype was seen many times. This CDR3 has 15 amino acids. Unmatched junction bases numbered 6, after V lost 3 bases and J lost 6 bases. Looked up from germline, CDR1 is DFQATT and CDR2 is SNEGSKA (reference sequence).

The sequence derives from a human donor who donated a stem cell graft to a child with acute myeloid leukemia. The J gene is TRBJ2-1, the V gene TRBV20-1; 12 nucleotides match TRBD2. The specimen was PBMCs from the stem cell graft donor, collected from the stem cell graft. Here the CDR3 reads CSASRTSGGSNEQFF. Written as DNA, the CDR3 is TGCAGTGCTAGCCGAACTAGCGGGGGGTCCAATGAGCAGTTCTTC.